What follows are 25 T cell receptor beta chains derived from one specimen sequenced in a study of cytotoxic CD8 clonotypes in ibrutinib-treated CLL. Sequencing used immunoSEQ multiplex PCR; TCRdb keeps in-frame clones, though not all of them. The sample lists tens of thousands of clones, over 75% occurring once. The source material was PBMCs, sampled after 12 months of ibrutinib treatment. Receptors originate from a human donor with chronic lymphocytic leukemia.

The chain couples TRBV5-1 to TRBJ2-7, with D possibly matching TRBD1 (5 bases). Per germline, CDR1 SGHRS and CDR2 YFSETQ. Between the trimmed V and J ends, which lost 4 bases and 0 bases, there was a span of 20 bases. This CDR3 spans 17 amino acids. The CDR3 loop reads CASSLSGVSGASYEQYF. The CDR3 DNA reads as TGCGCCAGCAGCCTATCCGGCGTGAGTGGGGCCTCCTACGAGCAGTACTTC.

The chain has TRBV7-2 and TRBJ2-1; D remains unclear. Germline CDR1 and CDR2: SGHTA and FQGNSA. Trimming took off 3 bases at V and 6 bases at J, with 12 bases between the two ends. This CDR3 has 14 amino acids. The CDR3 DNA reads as TGTGCCAGCAGCTTCGGGCTAGTTACCAATGAGCAGTTCTTC. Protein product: CASSFGLVTNEQFF. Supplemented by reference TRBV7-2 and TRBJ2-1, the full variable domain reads GAGVSQSPSNKVTEKGKDVELRCDPISGHTALYWYRQSLGQGLEFLIYFQGNSAPDKSGLPSDRFSAERTGGSVSTLTIQRTQQEDSAVYLCASSFGLVTNEQFFGPGTRLTVL.

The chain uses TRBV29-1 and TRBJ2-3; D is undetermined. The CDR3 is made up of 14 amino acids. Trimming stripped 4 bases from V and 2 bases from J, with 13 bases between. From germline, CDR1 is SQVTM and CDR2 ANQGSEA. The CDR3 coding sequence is TGCAGCGTTGTTCGCCCGATACTCACAGATACGCAGTATTTT. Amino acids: CSVVRPILTDTQYF.

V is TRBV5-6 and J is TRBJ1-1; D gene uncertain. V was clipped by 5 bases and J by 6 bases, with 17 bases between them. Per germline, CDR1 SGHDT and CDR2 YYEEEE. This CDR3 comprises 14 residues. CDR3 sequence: CASRYSEGPPEAFF. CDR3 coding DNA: TGTGCCAGCAGGTATAGCGAAGGCCCTCCTGAAGCTTTCTTT.

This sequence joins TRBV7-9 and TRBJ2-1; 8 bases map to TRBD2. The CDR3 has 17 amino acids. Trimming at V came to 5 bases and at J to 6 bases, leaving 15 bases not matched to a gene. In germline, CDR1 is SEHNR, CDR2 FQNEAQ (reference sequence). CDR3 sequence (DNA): TGTGCCAGCAGCCCACCGGTACCGGGAGGGCCAGGCAATGAGCAGTTCTTC. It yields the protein CASSPPVPGGPGNEQFF.

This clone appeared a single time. The CDR3 nucleotides read TGTGCCAGCAGGAGCCGGGAGGGGCAGACTGAAGCTTTCTTT. Its translation: CASRSREGQTEAFF. This chain connects TRBV7-3 to TRBJ1-1; TRBD1 is a possible D gene (5 bases). Trimming shortened V by 6 bases and J by 5 bases, and 16 bases separated the two germline ends. Per germline, CDR1 SGHTA and CDR2 FQGTGA. The CDR3 extends over 14 amino acids.

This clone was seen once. In nucleotides, the CDR3 is TGTGCCAGCAGTTTCTGGGGCGGATTAAACTATGGCTACACCTTC. It encodes CASSFWGGLNYGYTF. The J gene is TRBJ1-2, the V gene TRBV27, with D possibly being TRBD1 (5 bases). This CDR3 has 15 amino acids. The V end was cut by 3 bases, the J end by 2 bases, with 13 bases between. CDR1 and CDR2 (germline): MNHEY, SMNVEV (reference sequence).

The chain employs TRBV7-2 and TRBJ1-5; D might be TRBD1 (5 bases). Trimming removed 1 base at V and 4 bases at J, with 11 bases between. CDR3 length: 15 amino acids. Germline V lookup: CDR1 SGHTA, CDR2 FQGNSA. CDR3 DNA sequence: TGTGCCAGCAGCTTAGACAGGACACGAAATCAGCCCCAGCATTTT. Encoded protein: CASSLDRTRNQPQHF.

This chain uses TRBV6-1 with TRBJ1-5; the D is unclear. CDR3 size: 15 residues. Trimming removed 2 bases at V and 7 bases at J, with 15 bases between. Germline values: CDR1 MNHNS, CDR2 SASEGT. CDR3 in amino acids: CASSERGSRGQPQHF. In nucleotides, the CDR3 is TGTGCCAGCAGTGAAAGAGGCAGTCGAGGGCAGCCCCAGCATTTT.

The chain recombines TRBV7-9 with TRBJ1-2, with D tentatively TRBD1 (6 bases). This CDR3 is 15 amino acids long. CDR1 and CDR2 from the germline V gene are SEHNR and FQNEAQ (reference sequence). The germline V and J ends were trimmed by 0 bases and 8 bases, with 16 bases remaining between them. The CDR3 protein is CASSLAWDTKGGYTF. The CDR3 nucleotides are TGTGCCAGCAGCTTAGCGTGGGACACAAAGGGGGGCTACACCTTC.

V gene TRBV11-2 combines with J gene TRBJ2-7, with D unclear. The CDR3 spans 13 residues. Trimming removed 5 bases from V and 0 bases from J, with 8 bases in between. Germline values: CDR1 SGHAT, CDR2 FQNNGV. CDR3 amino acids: CASSRTFSYEQYF. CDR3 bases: TGTGCCAGCAGCCGGACGTTCTCCTACGAGCAGTACTTC.

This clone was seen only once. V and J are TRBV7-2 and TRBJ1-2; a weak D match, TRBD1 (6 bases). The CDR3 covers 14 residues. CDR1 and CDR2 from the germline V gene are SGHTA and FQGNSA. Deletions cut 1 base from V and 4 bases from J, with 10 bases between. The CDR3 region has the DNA TGTGCCAGCAGCTTAGAGTCCAGGGGCTATGGCTACACCTTC. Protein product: CASSLESRGYGYTF.

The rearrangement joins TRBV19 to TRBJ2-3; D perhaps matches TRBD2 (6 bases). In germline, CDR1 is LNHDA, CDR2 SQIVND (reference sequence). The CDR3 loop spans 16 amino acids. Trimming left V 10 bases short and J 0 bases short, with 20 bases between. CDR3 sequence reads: CATRPFGGMSTDTQYF. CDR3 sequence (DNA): TGTGCCACACGACCCTTTGGGGGGATGAGCACAGATACGCAGTATTTT.

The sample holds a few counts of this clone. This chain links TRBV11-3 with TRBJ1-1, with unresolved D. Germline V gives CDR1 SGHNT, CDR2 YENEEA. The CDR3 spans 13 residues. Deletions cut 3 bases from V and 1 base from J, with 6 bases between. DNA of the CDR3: TGTGCCAGCAGCTTTCAAGGGAACACTGAAGCTTTCTTT. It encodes CASSFQGNTEAFF.

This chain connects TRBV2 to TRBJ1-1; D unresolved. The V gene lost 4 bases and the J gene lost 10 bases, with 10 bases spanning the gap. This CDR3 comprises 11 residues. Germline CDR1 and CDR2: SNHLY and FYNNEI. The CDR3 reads CASSVGRGAFF. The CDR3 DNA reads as TGTGCCAGCAGTGTCGGGCGTGGAGCTTTCTTT.

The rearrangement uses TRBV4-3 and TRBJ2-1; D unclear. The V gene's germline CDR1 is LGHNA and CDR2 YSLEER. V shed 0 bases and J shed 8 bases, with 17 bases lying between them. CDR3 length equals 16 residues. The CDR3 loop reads CASSQESSPSEDEQFF. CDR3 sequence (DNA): TGCGCCAGCAGCCAAGAGAGTAGTCCGTCTGAGGATGAGCAGTTCTTC.

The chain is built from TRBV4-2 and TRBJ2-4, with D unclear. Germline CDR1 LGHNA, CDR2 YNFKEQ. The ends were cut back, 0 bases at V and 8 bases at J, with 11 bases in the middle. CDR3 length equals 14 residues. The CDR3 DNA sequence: TGTGCCAGCAGCCAAGAGGCCGGGTGGGACATTCAGTACTTC. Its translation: CASSQEAGWDIQYF.

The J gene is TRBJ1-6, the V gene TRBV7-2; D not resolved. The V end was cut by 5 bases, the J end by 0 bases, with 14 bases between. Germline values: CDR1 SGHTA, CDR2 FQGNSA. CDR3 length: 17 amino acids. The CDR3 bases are TGTGCCAGCAGCCCCCCCGACGGGAGCTCCTATAATTCACCCCTCCACTTT. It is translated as CASSPPDGSSYNSPLHF. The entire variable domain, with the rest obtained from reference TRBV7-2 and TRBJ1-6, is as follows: GAGVSQSPSNKVTEKGKDVELRCDPISGHTALYWYRQSLGQGLEFLIYFQGNSAPDKSGLPSDRFSAERTGGSVSTLTIQRTQQEDSAVYLCASSPPDGSSYNSPLHFGNGTRLTVT.

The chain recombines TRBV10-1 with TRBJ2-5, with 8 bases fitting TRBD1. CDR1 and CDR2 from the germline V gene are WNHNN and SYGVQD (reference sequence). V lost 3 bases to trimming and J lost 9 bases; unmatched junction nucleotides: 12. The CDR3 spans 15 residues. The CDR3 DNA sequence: TGCGCCAGCAGTGAAAGGGGACAGGCTAGGGAGGCCCAGTACTTC. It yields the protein CASSERGQAREAQYF.

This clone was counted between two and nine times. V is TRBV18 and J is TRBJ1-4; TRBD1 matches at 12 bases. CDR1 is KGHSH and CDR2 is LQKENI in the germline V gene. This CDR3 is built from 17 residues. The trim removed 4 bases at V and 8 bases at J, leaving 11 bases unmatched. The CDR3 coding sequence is TGTGCCAGCTCACACCGGGACAGGGGGCTTGAAGGCGAAAAACTGTTTTTT. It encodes CASSHRDRGLEGEKLFF.

CDR3 sequence (DNA): TGCGCCAGCAGCTTGGTATGGACTAGCGGATTCTACGAGCAGTACTTC. This gives the protein CASSLVWTSGFYEQYF. J is TRBJ2-7 and V is TRBV5-1; TRBD2 agrees at 10 bases. The CDR3 totals 16 residues. CDR1 and CDR2 from the germline V gene are SGHRS and YFSETQ. The V segment lost 0 bases and the J segment 3 bases; nucleotides outside the gene matches: 6.

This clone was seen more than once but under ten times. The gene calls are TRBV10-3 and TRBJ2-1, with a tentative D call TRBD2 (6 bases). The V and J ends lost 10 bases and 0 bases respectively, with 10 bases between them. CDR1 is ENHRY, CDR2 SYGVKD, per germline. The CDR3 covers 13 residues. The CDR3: CATEGNSYNEQFF. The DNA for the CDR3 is TGTGCCACGGAGGGTAACTCCTACAATGAGCAGTTCTTC.

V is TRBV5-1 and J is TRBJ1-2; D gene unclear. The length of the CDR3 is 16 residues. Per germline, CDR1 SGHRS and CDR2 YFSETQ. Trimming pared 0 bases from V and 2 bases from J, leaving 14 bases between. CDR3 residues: CASSLAVSATNYGYTF. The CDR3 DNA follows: TGCGCCAGCAGCTTGGCCGTCTCAGCGACAAACTATGGCTACACCTTC.

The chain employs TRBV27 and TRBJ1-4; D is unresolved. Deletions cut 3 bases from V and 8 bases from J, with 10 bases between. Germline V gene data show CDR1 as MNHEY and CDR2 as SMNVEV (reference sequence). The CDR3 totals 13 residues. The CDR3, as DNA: TGTGCCAGCAGTTTTGTGGAGACCGAAAAACTGTTTTTT. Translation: CASSFVETEKLFF.

The CDR3 reads CASSKARAESTDTQYF. CDR3 nucleotide sequence: TGTGCCAGCAGCAAGGCGAGAGCGGAAAGCACAGATACGCAGTATTTT. The rearrangement links TRBV21-1 to TRBJ2-3; no check of the table's D call, TRBD2, against the DNA was made. TRBV21-1 represents a pseudogene. The CDR3 is 16 amino acids.